The clone carrying this T cell receptor beta chain was counted between two and nine times. Its antigen is not known. Unique molecular identifiers were built into the TCRbeta library. In TCRdb, the PCR reads were re-called with MiXCR into one record per CDR3 protein. The table has around 250,000 distinct CDR3 sequences, roughly a quarter seen once. These data come from a study of T-cell reconstitution after alpha-beta-depleted transplantation in children. Study observations and caveats: One year post-transplant, T-cell counts and diversity were largely derived from T cells produced anew. About two months after transplant, alpha-beta T cells reportedly came from several hundred expanded graft clones.

The material was PBMCs, obtained before TCRalphabeta/CD19-depleted stem cell transplant. The receptor comes from a girl aged 2 to 10 with Fanconi anemia, due to receive a stem cell transplant.

The chain's CDR3 is CSVVSSGYEQYF. CDR3 coding DNA: TGCAGCGTTGTCTCCTCAGGATACGAGCAGTACTTC. This rearrangement joins TRBV29-1 to TRBJ2-7; no clear D gene. Germline CDR1 and CDR2: SQVTM and ANQGSEA. The CDR3 runs 12 residues. V was shortened by 4 bases and J by 4 bases, with 11 bases between the two germline ends.